This TCR beta chain came from a study of graft-versus-host responses after intestinal transplantation. Study overall: Every one of the recipients received anti-thymocyte globulin induction and afterwards took tacrolimus and steroids for around 3 years.

This clone was recorded a few times. Notes on the study in general: Early post-transplant HvG declines showed an association with peak circulating GvH clone levels.

Responders (around 200,000, CFSE-labeled) were co-plated with around 200,000 irradiated, violet-dye-labeled stimulators. Upon completion of the reaction, proliferating CFSE-low responders, both CD3+CD4+ and CD3+CD8+, were sorted. The repertoire was sequenced with immunoSEQ multiplex PCR; TCRdb's copy has only in-frame clones and lacks some. The sample includes approximately 4,600 clones, 25% to 30% of them seen just once. The input for sequencing was alloreactive CD8+ T cells from a mixed lymphocyte reaction culture, taken before intestinal transplant. Noted subset: CFSE-low proliferating T cells sorted from roughly 6-day pre-transplant mixed lymphocyte reaction (GvH or HvG direction). This TCR was recovered from a human patient who received an intestinal transplant.

This CDR3 reads CASSLLGTGGNSPLHF. The DNA for the CDR3 is TGTGCCAGCAGCTTACTAGGGACAGGGGGTAATTCACCCCTCCACTTT. The V call is TRBV7-3, the J call TRBJ1-6; 11 bases align to TRBD1. The CDR3 extends over 16 amino acids. V was clipped by 2 bases and J by 6 bases; unmatched bases: 3. The V gene's germline CDR1 is SGHTA and CDR2 FQGTGA.